This T cell receptor beta chain originates from a study of blood T cell repertoires in COVID-19. V shed 4 bases, J shed 4 bases, and the junction held 15 bases outside the gene matches. Germline V lookup: CDR1 SGHVS, CDR2 FQNEAQ. The CDR3 sequence is 17 residues long. Sequencing used immunoSEQ multiplex PCR; TCRdb keeps in-frame clones, though not all of them. This sample carries roughly 260,000 clones, about 90% of them seen once, and the ten largest clones take 2.2%. This receptor was identified in a woman in her forties or fifties who had recovered from COVID-19. The V and J genes are TRBV7-8 and TRBJ1-2; 7 nucleotides line up with TRBD1. Sequencing input: peripheral blood. CDR3 DNA sequence: TGTGCCAGCAGCTACAGTCCTGCGACAGGGCTTACCTATGGCTACACCTTC. Translation: CASSYSPATGLTYGYTF.